This T cell receptor beta chain was identified during a study of shared clonotypes between healthy human individuals. Overall study findings and caveats: In a handful of donors, roughly 5.2% of naive CD4 clonotypes appeared in common.

The protocol was immunoSEQ multiplex PCR, while the TCRdb copy is restricted to in-frame clones and leaves out a portion. Of some 300,000 clones listed, less than 85% were seen once; the top ten hold 8% to 13%. V lost 5 bases to trimming and J lost 5 bases; unmatched junction nucleotides: 10. Germline values: CDR1 LNHDA, CDR2 SQIVND (reference sequence). The CDR3 is made up of 16 amino acids. This clone was observed a handful of times. Antigen unknown. The chain carries TRBV19 and TRBJ1-2; 11 bases agree with TRBD1. Sequencing was performed on memory CD4+ T cells sorted from blood. The subset here: CD45RA-negative fraction. The origin of this receptor is a man aged 25-45 years in good health. This CDR3 reads CASSPRTGGLLYGYTF. CDR3 DNA sequence: TGTGCCAGTAGTCCAAGGACAGGGGGCCTCCTTTATGGCTACACCTTC.